This is a list of T cell receptor beta chains from one sample in a study of T cell responses to AZD1222 COVID-19 vaccine. The assay was immunoSEQ multiplex PCR, and TCRdb's table has in-frame clones only and misses some. The sample holds more than 95,000 clones, 80% to 90% seen once. The specimen was peripheral blood, collected on day 0 of AZD1222 vaccination. These receptors originate from an adult in good health. CDR3s include the opening cysteine and the closing phenylalanine or tryptophan. Fields, in order: clone size, J gene, V gene, D gene, CDR3 protein, CDR3 DNA. A D gene is named only where the DNA matches it firmly. Part of the rows lack a size; the others show once, few, many or a class for expanded clones.

>-|TRBJ2-7|TRBV28|-
CASSPGPNVYEQYF
TGTGCCAGCAGTCCTGGGCCAAATGTCTACGAGCAGTACTTC
>-|TRBJ2-3|TRBV18|-
CASSPQGRREDTQYF
TGTGCCAGCTCACCACAAGGACGAAGGGAAGATACGCAGTATTTT
>-|TRBJ2-7|TRBV11-2|TRBD2
CASSLDSRAGEAYEQYF
TGTGCCAGCAGCTTAGATTCTAGAGCGGGGGAAGCCTACGAGCAGTACTTC
>-|TRBJ1-1|TRBV27|-
CASSLLGPNTEAFF
TGTGCCAGCAGTTTACTGGGACCAAACACTGAAGCTTTCTTT
>-|TRBJ2-7|TRBV12-3/TRBV12-4|-
CASSLGGLTNF
TGTGCCAGCAGTTTAGGGGGACTCACGAACTTC
>-|TRBJ2-5|TRBV6-5|-
CASREEETQYF
TGTGCCTCACGAGAGGAAGAGACCCAGTACTTC
>-|TRBJ2-1|TRBV6-6|-
CASRESSYNEQFF
TGTGCCAGCCGGGAGTCGTCCTACAATGAGCAGTTCTTC
>-|TRBJ2-3|TRBV12-3/TRBV12-4|TRBD1
CASRDSPTDTQYF
TGTGCCAGCCGGGACAGTCCAACGGATACGCAGTATTTT
>-|TRBJ2-1|TRBV5-1|-
CASSLDRRESYNEQFF
TGCGCCAGCAGCTTAGATCGGCGGGAATCCTACAATGAGCAGTTCTTC
>-|TRBJ2-2|TRBV30|-
CAWSQKGDWTGELFF
TGTGCCTGGTCTCAAAAGGGGGATTGGACCGGGGAGCTGTTTTTT
>-|TRBJ1-6|TRBV28|-
CATNTNSPLHF
TGTGCCACCAATACAAATTCACCCCTCCACTTT
>-|TRBJ2-3|TRBV7-3|TRBD2
CASANGLARTDTQYF
TGTGCCAGCGCTAATGGACTAGCCCGCACAGATACGCAGTATTTT
>-|TRBJ2-5|TRBV7-9|TRBD1
CASSRDSQTQYF
TGTGCCAGCAGTCGGGACAGCCAGACCCAGTACTTC
>few|TRBJ2-2|TRBV5-1|-
CASSPQLNTGELFF
TGCGCCAGCAGCCCACAACTGAACACCGGGGAGCTGTTTTTT
>-|TRBJ2-2|TRBV19|-
CASTDRGWSGGELFF
TGTGCCAGTACCGATCGGGGGTGGAGTGGCGGGGAGCTGTTTTTT
>once|TRBJ2-1|TRBV18|-
CASSLIKGHPPVGEQFF
TGTGCCAGCTCACTCATCAAAGGGCACCCACCAGTTGGTGAGCAGTTCTTC
>-|TRBJ1-4|TRBV30|TRBD1
CAWSPGQRGGRHEKLFF
TGTGCCTGGAGTCCGGGACAGCGGGGTGGTAGGCACGAAAAACTGTTTTTT
>-|TRBJ1-6|TRBV19|-
CASGNPGRENSPLHF
TGTGCCAGTGGTAACCCGGGACGCGAGAATTCACCCCTCCACTTT
>-|TRBJ1-1|TRBV5-1|-
CASSFDLLLNTEAFF
TGCGCCAGCAGCTTTGACCTACTCTTGAACACTGAAGCTTTCTTT
>-|TRBJ1-2|TRBV2|-
CASTLEGNYGYTF
TGTGCCAGCACCCTGGAGGGGAACTATGGCTACACCTTC
>-|TRBJ2-5|TRBV9|-
CASSRDGGTQYF
TGTGCCAGCAGTCGTGACGGGGGGACCCAGTACTTC
>-|TRBJ1-5|TRBV4-2|-
CASSQDREDQPQHF
TGTGCCAGCAGCCAAGACAGGGAAGATCAGCCCCAGCATTTT
>-|TRBJ2-7|TRBV7-2|-
CASSLVLTSYEQYF
TGTGCCAGCAGCTTAGTACTCACTAGCTACGAGCAGTACTTC
>-|TRBJ1-1|TRBV27|-
CASSSGTQGVTEAFF
TGTGCCAGCAGTTCCGGGACTCAGGGAGTAACTGAAGCTTTCTTT
>-|TRBJ1-2|TRBV10-3|-
CAISGGDYGYTF
TGTGCCATCAGTGGCGGGGACTATGGCTACACCTTC
>-|TRBJ2-5|TRBV7-3|-
CASSRGYETQYF
TGTGCCAGCAGCCGGGGGTATGAGACCCAGTACTTC
>-|TRBJ2-3|TRBV7-2|TRBD2
CASRYGGGRYTQYF
TGTGCCAGCAGATACGGGGGGGGACGGTATACGCAGTATTTT
>-|TRBJ1-1|TRBV3-1/TRBV3-2|-
CASSSDGWNTEAFF
TGTGCCAGCAGCTCGGACGGTTGGAACACTGAAGCTTTCTTT
>-|TRBJ1-4|TRBV30|-
CAWCTPGHEKLFF
TGTGCCTGGTGTACCCCGGGGCATGAAAAACTGTTTTTT
>-|TRBJ2-7|TRBV19|-
CASSIRDSKTSYEQYF
TGTGCCAGTAGTATACGAGACTCGAAAACCTCCTACGAGCAGTACTTC
>-|TRBJ2-5|TRBV13|-
CASSYGLEEETQYF
TGTGCCAGCAGCTACGGACTGGAAGAAGAGACCCAGTACTTC